The 28 T cell receptor beta chains presented below share a single source sample, sequenced in a study of response to subunit inactivated influenza vaccine. Using its own MiXCR run on the RT-PCR reads, TCRdb lists one record per CDR3 protein. This table holds just under 550,000 distinct CDR3 sequences, under 25% found once. The sample was also linked to a second study, of T cells expressing NK-cell markers. As that study records: Scientists made TCR beta cDNA using 5'RACE template switching with UMIs.

The source material was CD4+ T cells sorted from PBMCs, sampled approximately 12 days after vaccination. All receptors derive from a man aged 50-60 years who received an inactivated influenza vaccine.

Here the CDR3 DNA reads TGTGCCAGCAGCCCCGCCTTGGGGCATTACAATGAGCAGTTCTTC. This encodes CASSPALGHYNEQFF. The rearrangement uses TRBV5-6 and TRBJ2-1; D may be TRBD1 (5 bases). In germline, CDR1 is SGHDT, CDR2 YYEEEE. CDR3 length: 15 amino acids. The V end was cut by 4 bases, the J end by 4 bases, with 15 bases between.

This rearrangement joins TRBV9 to TRBJ2-1; D is perhaps TRBD2 (5 bases). Germline values: CDR1 SGDLS, CDR2 YYNGEE. V dropped 2 bases and J dropped 4 bases, with 19 bases sitting between them. The CDR3 is 17 residues long. CDR3 in amino acids: CASSVRKRYDLYNEQFF. CDR3 bases: TGTGCCAGCAGCGTGCGAAAGCGGTACGACTTATACAATGAGCAGTTCTTC.

This clonotype came up a few times. This sequence joins TRBV6-5 and TRBJ2-7; D call uncertain. The ends were cut back, 0 bases at V and 0 bases at J, with 15 bases in the middle. The germline CDR1 and CDR2 sequences are MNHEY and SVGAGI. This CDR3 region has 17 residues. CDR3 residues: CASSYSLPSSSSYEQYF. The CDR3 DNA sequence: TGTGCCAGCAGTTACTCGCTTCCGAGTTCTAGCTCCTACGAGCAGTACTTC.

This clonotype was detected a few times. The J gene is TRBJ1-2, the V gene TRBV7-8; tentative D call: TRBD1 (5 bases). The CDR3 consists of 15 residues. CDR1 is SGHVS and CDR2 is FQNEAQ in the germline V gene. With 3 bases removed from V and 7 bases from J, the gap between germline ends came to 18 bases. The CDR3 coding sequence is TGTGCCAGCAGCTTTGCCCCAAGTGGGGGTCCTGGCTACACCTTC. Translated: CASSFAPSGGPGYTF.

This clonotype was detected only a few times. The V call is TRBV6-1, the J call TRBJ2-1; D is undetermined. Germline assignment: CDR1 MNHNS and CDR2 SASEGT. The V gene lost 6 bases and the J gene lost 3 bases, with 15 bases spanning the gap. This CDR3 has 15 residues. The CDR3 DNA reads as TGTGCCAGCAGCCCCCGGCGAGGAATCTACAATGAGCAGTTCTTC. This sequence encodes CASSPRRGIYNEQFF.

This clonotype was counted only a few times. This chain uses TRBV15 with TRBJ1-2; D remains ambiguous. There are 16 residues in the CDR3. Per the germline V gene, CDR1 is LNHNV and CDR2 is YYDKDF (reference sequence). Trimming removed 0 bases at V and 4 bases at J, with 15 bases between. The CDR3 DNA sequence: TGTGCCACCAGCAGAGATCGCGTCGGCACGGGCTATGGCTACACCTTC. Its protein product is CATSRDRVGTGYGYTF.

This rearrangement joins TRBV27 to TRBJ1-6; tentative D call: TRBD1 (5 bases). The CDR3 sequence is 16 residues long. Trimming took 7 bases from V and 10 from J, leaving 23 bases between them. Germline V gene data show CDR1 as MNHEY and CDR2 as SMNVEV (reference sequence). CDR3 coding DNA: TGTGCCAGCAAATTAGGGCACGGGGCACCTAGATCACCCCTCCACTTT. Protein sequence: CASKLGHGAPRSPLHF.

This chain uses TRBV12-3 or TRBV12-4 with TRBJ2-7, with a possible D match to TRBD2 (5 bases). This CDR3 is built from 13 residues. V dropped 0 bases and J dropped 3 bases, with 6 bases sitting between them. The CDR3 reads CASSLAGIYEQYF. CDR3 nucleotide sequence: TGTGCCAGCAGTTTAGCCGGGATCTACGAGCAGTACTTC.

The chain combines TRBV11-1 with TRBJ2-2; 10 positions agree with TRBD1. With 3 bases clipped from V and 6 bases from J, the junction kept 4 bases outside the gene matches. CDR1 and CDR2 from the germline V gene are SGHAT and FQDESV (reference sequence). The CDR3 has 15 residues. CDR3 in amino acids: CASSLRQGASGELFF. The CDR3, as DNA: TGTGCCAGCAGCTTGAGACAGGGGGCCTCCGGGGAGCTGTTTTTT.

J is TRBJ2-5 and V is TRBV6-1; D gene uncertain. There are 13 residues in the CDR3. Trimming shortened V by 6 bases and J by 1 base, and 9 bases separated the two germline ends. CDR1 is MNHNS, CDR2 SASEGT, per germline. CDR3 loop: CASRLHVQETQYF. CDR3 DNA sequence: TGTGCCAGCAGACTGCACGTCCAAGAGACCCAGTACTTC.

The V gene is TRBV11-2, the J gene TRBJ2-1; either TRBD1 or TRBD2 may fit D (5 bases each). Germline CDR1 SGHAT, CDR2 FQNNGV. The CDR3 runs 17 residues. V lost 0 bases, J lost 0 bases, and 12 bases lay in between. CDR3 nucleotide sequence: TGTGCCAGCAGCTTAGAGGGTCTGGGGGACTCCTACAATGAGCAGTTCTTC. Translated: CASSLEGLGDSYNEQFF.

This clonotype was detected many times. CDR3 in DNA: TGTGCCAGCAGCGCTAGCGGGAGAAGAACAGATACGCAGTATTTT. Translation: CASSASGRRTDTQYF. The rearrangement uses TRBV5-6 and TRBJ2-3; TRBD2 agrees at 10 bases. The V gene's germline CDR1 is SGHDT and CDR2 YYEEEE. The V gene end was trimmed by 4 bases and the J gene end by 3 bases; junction bases not matched to a gene: 5. The CDR3 contains 15 residues.

Only a few counts were recorded for this clonotype. The rearrangement links TRBV12-3 or TRBV12-4 to TRBJ2-5; 12 bases agree with TRBD2. V lost 5 bases to trimming and J lost 5 bases; unmatched junction nucleotides: 9. CDR3 length: 16 amino acids. CDR3 loop: CASSPTTSGSRETQYF. The CDR3 region has the DNA TGTGCCAGCAGTCCTACGACTAGCGGGAGTCGGGAGACCCAGTACTTC.

The rearrangement joins TRBV18 to TRBJ2-7; D not certain. V was trimmed by 1 base and J by 6 bases, leaving 4 bases between them. In germline, CDR1 is KGHSH, CDR2 LQKENI. The CDR3 runs 11 residues. The CDR3 spells CASSPRSEQYF. DNA of the CDR3: TGTGCCAGCTCACCACGAAGCGAGCAGTACTTC.

Notes on this clonotype: At one boundary the junction diverges from the germline segment, which might be a read error. The chain combines TRBV14 with TRBJ2-4; D gene ambiguous. Germline CDR1 is SGHDN and CDR2 is FVKESK. The CDR3 runs 16 residues. The CDR3 nucleotides are TGTGCCTGCAGCAAAGGACCCTACCCAGCCAAAAACATTCAGTACTTC. Amino acids: CACSKGPYPAKNIQYF. Full variable domain (missing parts from reference TRBV14 and TRBJ2-4): EAGVTQFPSHSVIEKGQTVTLRCDPISGHDNLYWYRRVMGKEIKFLLHFVKESKQDESGMPNNRFLAERTGGTYSTLKVQPAELEDSGVYFCACSKGPYPAKNIQYFGAGTRLSVL.

This clonotype has a handful of counts. CDR3 coding DNA: TGTGCCAGCAGTTACAAGCGGGGGGGCCTCGGGTCCTACGAGCAGTACTTC. Translating gives CASSYKRGGLGSYEQYF. The chain couples TRBV6-5 to TRBJ2-7; 10 nucleotides agree with TRBD2. CDR3 length: 17 amino acids. The germline CDR1 and CDR2 sequences are MNHEY and SVGAGI. Germline trimming cut 2 bases from V and 1 base from J; bases unmatched to any gene: 8.

The CDR3 reads CASSLGQGAYTQYF. As DNA, the CDR3 is TGTGCCAGCAGCTTAGGACAGGGGGCATATACGCAGTATTTT. The V and J genes are TRBV11-2 and TRBJ2-3, with 10 bases fitting TRBD1. Germline V gene lookup returns CDR1 SGHAT and CDR2 FQNNGV. J gave up 7 bases and V 1 base, and 2 bases lay outside the gene matches. The CDR3 consists of 14 residues.

As to this clonotype: The junction departs from the called germline gene at one end, perhaps through a read error. The rearrangement joins TRBV20-1 to TRBJ2-1, with 8 bases that match TRBD2. The CDR3 sequence is 17 residues long. Germline CDR1 is DFQATT and CDR2 is SNEGSKA (reference sequence). CDR3 nucleotide sequence: TGCTGTGCTAACCCCTTAAGCGTGGGGACTAGTATCAATGAGCAGTTCTTC. Its translation is CCANPLSVGTSINEQFF.

This clonotype was seen a handful of times. The genes are TRBV28 and TRBJ2-7, with D possibly called TRBD1 or TRBD2 (5 bases each). This CDR3 has 14 residues. Germline CDR1 is MDHEN and CDR2 is SYDVKM. The V gene lost 6 bases and the J gene lost 2 bases, with 14 bases spanning the gap. The CDR3 loop is CASSPGPLAYEQYF. As DNA, the CDR3 is TGTGCCAGCAGCCCGGGACCCTTGGCCTACGAGCAGTACTTC.

The genes are TRBV6-5 and TRBJ2-3; TRBD1 is a possible D gene (6 bases). The J call is doubtful: the DNA matches TRBJ1-5 better. The CDR3 spans 15 residues. CDR1 and CDR2 (germline): MNHEY, SVGAGI. CDR3 bases: TGTGCCAGCAGTTACGGCGGGAGGGACACAGATACGCAGCATTTT. Protein product: CASSYGGRDTDTQHF.

This clonotype was found many times. This chain links TRBV7-9 with TRBJ2-7; D not certain. With 5 bases removed from V and 4 bases from J, the gap between germline ends came to 6 bases. CDR1 is SEHNR and CDR2 is FQNEAQ in the germline V gene (reference sequence). The CDR3 consists of 11 residues. CDR3 in amino acids: CASSAKYEQYF. CDR3 nucleotides: TGTGCCAGCAGCGCCAAATACGAGCAGTACTTC.

The chain couples TRBV20-1 to TRBJ1-1; TRBD1 matches at 9 bases. The CDR3 has 15 residues. Germline trimming cut 5 bases from V and 0 bases from J; bases unmatched to any gene: 7. Germline V gene sequence: CDR1 DFQATT, CDR2 SNEGSKA (reference sequence). In DNA form, the CDR3 reads TGCAGTGCTCGAACCGGACAGGGGATGAACACTGAAGCTTTCTTT. Its protein product is CSARTGQGMNTEAFF.

This clonotype was seen a handful of times. V usage is TRBV11-2 and J usage is TRBJ2-5; unclear D gene. Trimming left V 2 bases short and J 5 bases short, with 9 bases between. CDR1 is SGHAT and CDR2 is FQNNGV in the germline V gene. This CDR3 contains 13 residues. The DNA of the CDR3 is TGTGCCAGCAGCTTATGGATGAGGGAGACCCAGTACTTC. Its protein product is CASSLWMRETQYF.

The sample holds a few counts of this clonotype. The V call is TRBV6-1, the J call TRBJ1-1, with unresolved D. Trimming removed 5 bases from V and 7 bases from J, with 17 bases in between. The CDR3 spans 14 residues. The germline CDR1 and CDR2 sequences are MNHNS and SASEGT. The CDR3 sequence is CASSMTPGFGEAFF. CDR3 nucleotide sequence: TGTGCCAGCAGTATGACCCCTGGGTTTGGTGAAGCTTTCTTT.

The chain combines TRBV20-1 with TRBJ2-3; TRBD2 agrees at 8 bases. CDR1 and CDR2 from the germline V gene are DFQATT and SNEGSKA (reference sequence). Trimming took 6 bases from V and 2 from J; bases not matched to a gene: 7. The CDR3 is made up of 14 amino acids. CDR3 bases: TGCAGTGCCGGCGGGGGGCCTGACACAGATACGCAGTATTTT. Translation gives CSAGGGPDTDTQYF.

In its sample, this clonotype was seen many times. This rearrangement joins TRBV29-1 to TRBJ2-5; D call uncertain. V was pared by 0 bases and J by 2 bases, with 13 bases between. CDR3 length: 15 amino acids. CDR1 and CDR2 (germline): SQVTM, ANQGSEA. The CDR3 reads CSVEEPFPQQETQYF. CDR3 coding DNA: TGCAGCGTTGAAGAACCTTTCCCACAGCAAGAGACCCAGTACTTC.

This clonotype was counted between two and nine times. The chain combines TRBV10-3 with TRBJ2-3; 11 bases match TRBD1. J gave up 3 bases and V 2 bases, and 4 bases lay outside the gene matches. Germline CDR1 reads ENHRY; CDR2 reads SYGVKD. The CDR3 consists of 16 residues. CDR3 coding DNA: TGTGCCATCAGTGAGGGGACAGGGGGTCCGACAGATACGCAGTATTTT. It is translated as CAISEGTGGPTDTQYF.

The V and J genes are TRBV27 and TRBJ1-2; D ambiguous. CDR1 MNHEY and CDR2 SMNVEV come from the germline V gene (reference sequence). Trimming removed 4 bases at V and 6 bases at J, with 18 bases between. This CDR3 contains 15 residues. In DNA, the CDR3 is TGTGCCAGCAGTTATCGACTCCCGGCTTATAATGGCTACACCTTC. Its translation: CASSYRLPAYNGYTF.